These 11 T cell receptor beta chains were sequenced from one sample in a study of T cell repertoires in aging, cancer and after chemotherapy. Rearranged V-D-J TRB sequences were amplified with a mixed TRB-A/B primer pool. MiXCR, run by TCRdb on the multiplex PCR reads, gives a single entry per CDR3 protein. The repertoire has 5,000 to 8,000 distinct CDR3 sequences, 30% of them found once; the top ten carry approximately 8.4%. TCR beta rearrangements were amplified from peripheral blood genomic DNA. Sample: blood. The receptors were sampled from a human donor with a blood cancer.

This clonotype was seen only once. Being one base from a much bigger clone, this may be a read error. The rearrangement links TRBV27 to TRBJ2-7, with 11 bases lining up with TRBD2. J gave up 6 bases and V 7 bases, and 8 bases lay outside the gene matches. Germline assignment: CDR1 MNHEY and CDR2 SMNVEV (reference sequence). CDR3 size: 14 residues. In DNA form, the CDR3 reads TGTGCCAGCACTTTCGGGACTAGCGGACCCGAGCAGTACTTC. Protein product: CASTFGTSGPEQYF.

The chain uses TRBV30 and TRBJ1-5; maybe TRBD1 (5 bases). Germline loops: CDR1 GTSNPN, CDR2 SVGIG (reference sequence). With 1 base removed from V and 3 bases from J, the gap between germline ends came to 7 bases. The CDR3 has 13 residues. CDR3 DNA sequence: TGTGCCTGGAGTGCCAGGGACAATCAGCCCCAGCATTTT. Amino acids: CAWSARDNQPQHF.

With respect to this clonotype: A much larger clone lies a single base off, so this may be a read error. V and J are TRBV19 and TRBJ2-7, with D possibly called TRBD1 or TRBD2 (5 bases each). The CDR3 sequence is 14 residues long. Germline CDR1 is LNHDA and CDR2 is SQIVND (reference sequence). Deletions cut 6 bases from V and 3 bases from J, with 15 bases between. The CDR3 sequence is CASSSTGRGYEQYF. CDR3 sequence (DNA): TGTGCCAGTAGCAGTACAGGCCGGGGCTACGAGCAGTACTTC.

A few counts support this clonotype. The J gene is TRBJ2-7, the V gene TRBV7-9; D might be TRBD1 or TRBD2, each matching 5 bases. The V gene lost 5 bases and the J gene lost 0 bases, with 14 bases spanning the gap. The CDR3 is 15 amino acids. Germline loops: CDR1 SEHNR, CDR2 FQNEAQ (reference sequence). CDR3 protein: CASSPRDVSSYEQYF. The CDR3 region has the DNA TGTGCCAGCAGCCCTAGGGACGTCAGCTCCTACGAGCAGTACTTC.

This clonotype is medium-sized within its sample. The chain recombines TRBV18 with TRBJ2-1; no reliable D call. This CDR3 is 14 amino acids long. Trimming removed 2 bases from V and 4 bases from J, with 9 bases in between. Germline CDR1 KGHSH, CDR2 LQKENI. CDR3 in DNA: TGTGCCAGCTCACCATGGCGTACGTACAATGAGCAGTTCTTC. This gives the protein CASSPWRTYNEQFF.

To note about this clonotype: This sequence may be a read error, since a much larger clone differs from it by one base. The chain recombines TRBV10-3 with TRBJ2-3; 9 nucleotides align to TRBD2. CDR1 ENHRY and CDR2 SYGVKD come from the germline V gene. With V trimmed by 4 bases and J by 11 bases, 16 bases remained unmatched. This CDR3 comprises 16 residues. CDR3 loop: CAISAISGSRASKQYF. Here the CDR3 DNA reads TGTGCCATCAGTGCCATTAGCGGGAGTAGGGCTAGTAAGCAGTATTTT.

The V call is TRBV20-1, the J call TRBJ2-2; D possibly corresponds to TRBD2 (6 bases). CDR1 is DFQATT and CDR2 is SNEGSKA in the germline V gene (reference sequence). CDR3 size: 13 residues. Trimming pared 3 bases from V and 9 bases from J, leaving 14 bases between. This CDR3 reads CSARAGLTRELFF. The CDR3 bases are TGCAGTGCTAGGGCGGGACTGACCCGGGAGCTGTTTTTT.

By its share, this clonotype is medium-sized. The genes are TRBV10-3 and TRBJ2-2; 7 positions agree with TRBD1. The CDR3 contains 17 residues. Germline CDR1 and CDR2: ENHRY and SYGVKD. V lost 11 bases, J lost 0 bases, and 15 bases stayed unmatched. CDR3 amino acids: CASFGRDRVTNTGELFF. CDR3 coding DNA: TGTGCCTCCTTTGGGCGCGACAGGGTAACGAACACCGGGGAGCTGTTTTTT.

This clonotype was seen more than once but under ten times. The chain combines TRBV11-2 with TRBJ2-7; D gene unclear. Trimming removed 1 base at V and 6 bases at J, with 4 bases between. This CDR3 is 11 amino acids long. Germline-derived CDR1 and CDR2 are SGHAT and FQNNGV. The CDR3 DNA follows: TGTGCCAGCAGCTTAGGAGTCGAGCAGTACTTC. Translating gives CASSLGVEQYF.

The rearrangement links TRBV20-1 to TRBJ1-2; D uncertain. Germline CDR1 is DFQATT and CDR2 is SNEGSKA (reference sequence). This CDR3 has 14 amino acids. With 3 bases removed from V and 4 bases from J, the gap between germline ends came to 15 bases. CDR3 sequence reads: CSASGRPEPYGYTF. CDR3 DNA sequence: TGCAGTGCTAGCGGTAGACCTGAGCCCTATGGCTACACCTTC.

This clonotype was seen more than once but under ten times. The J gene is TRBJ1-3, the V gene TRBV6-6; D is uncertain. CDR3 length equals 15 residues. The germline V gene encodes CDR1 MNHNY and CDR2 SVGAGI (reference sequence). V lost 6 bases, J lost 8 bases, and 20 bases lay in between. CDR3 sequence (DNA): TGTGCCAGCAGCCACGGAGGTTTTGTTATGGACACCATATATTTT. Encoded protein: CASSHGGFVMDTIYF.